These T cell receptor beta chains were read from a single sample in a study of blood T cell repertoires in COVID-19. Libraries were prepared by immunoSEQ multiplex PCR; TCRdb keeps only in-frame clonotypes and omits some of them. Of some 210,000 clones in the sample, 92% were seen once. The material sequenced was peripheral blood. The receptors stem from a man aged 25 to 40 with acute or convalescent COVID-19. Both conserved end residues are part of each CDR3. Each record gives: J gene, V gene, D gene, clone size, CDR3 protein, CDR3 DNA. D genes are given only for firm matches. Expanded clones get a size class; other rows say once, few or many, or leave the size out.

TRBJ2-5 TRBV11-2 TRBD2 - CASSLVLGGRGETQYF TGTGCCAGCAGCTTAGTTTTGGGAGGGCGGGGGGAGACCCAGTACTTC
TRBJ2-7 TRBV6-1 - once CASSEGTVTYEQYF TGTGCCAGCAGTGAAGGGACAGTTACCTACGAGCAGTACTTC
TRBJ1-2 TRBV2 - - CASSETGYGYTF TGTGCCAGCAGTGAAACAGGGTATGGCTACACCTTC
TRBJ2-1 TRBV29-1 - - CSVGGGDEQFF TGCAGCGTTGGAGGGGGGGATGAGCAGTTCTTC
TRBJ2-5 TRBV28 - - CASHPGWGDRETQYF TGTGCCAGTCATCCAGGGTGGGGTGACAGGGAGACCCAGTACTTC
TRBJ2-5 TRBV2 TRBD2 - CASFKTTSGTLRGETQYF TGTGCCAGCTTTAAAACGACTAGCGGAACTCTAAGGGGAGAGACCCAGTACTTC
TRBJ1-2 TRBV3-1/TRBV3-2 - once CASSQGSVDYGYTF TGTGCCAGCAGCCAAGGGAGTGTGGACTATGGCTACACCTTC
TRBJ1-4 TRBV11-2 - - CASSFRSGNEKLFF TGTGCCAGCAGCTTTAGGTCAGGGAATGAAAAACTGTTTTTT
TRBJ2-5 TRBV6-5 - - CASTLSGLEVETQYF TGTGCCAGCACTCTAAGCGGGCTAGAAGTTGAGACCCAGTACTTC
TRBJ1-5 TRBV7-9 - - CASSPGGSGQPQHF TGTGCCAGCAGCCCGGGGGGCTCGGGTCAGCCCCAGCATTTT
TRBJ2-7 TRBV4-1 - - CASSPRQTSTYEQYF TGCGCCAGCAGCCCCAGACAAACAAGCACCTACGAGCAGTACTTC
TRBJ2-1 TRBV4-1 - few CASSQIQGGNEQFF TGCGCCAGCAGCCAAATACAGGGCGGGAATGAGCAGTTCTTC
TRBJ1-1 TRBV28 TRBD1 - CASSLSGTGAIEAFF TGTGCCAGCAGTTTGTCCGGGACAGGGGCGATTGAAGCTTTCTTT
TRBJ1-5 TRBV7-9 TRBD1 - CASSQTGPHQPQHF TGTGCCAGCAGCCAGACAGGGCCCCATCAGCCCCAGCATTTT
TRBJ2-3 TRBV27 TRBD2 - CASSLHLAGKPDTQYF TGTGCCAGCAGTCTCCATCTAGCGGGAAAGCCAGATACGCAGTATTTT
TRBJ2-7 TRBV14 - - CASSQWTGQTYEQYF TGTGCCAGCAGCCAGTGGACTGGCCAGACCTACGAGCAGTACTTC
TRBJ2-1 TRBV6-4 - once CANLQSHEQFF TGTGCCAATCTACAGAGCCATGAGCAGTTCTTC
TRBJ1-3 TRBV9 TRBD1 few CASSVVSDRGNTIYF TGTGCCAGCAGCGTAGTGTCGGACAGGGGAAACACCATATATTTT
TRBJ2-7 TRBV5-1 - - CASSLAAGYEQYF TGCGCCAGCAGCTTGGCGGCGGGGTACGAGCAGTACTTC
TRBJ1-2 TRBV7-3 TRBD1 - CASSLTVGTGKENGYTF TGTGCCAGCAGCTTGACTGTTGGGACAGGGAAGGAAAATGGCTACACCTTC
TRBJ2-1 TRBV7-8 TRBD2 - CASSRPSGGAHNEQFF TGTGCCAGCAGCCGGCCTAGCGGGGGGGCCCACAATGAGCAGTTCTTC
TRBJ2-2 TRBV11-3 - - CASSLYGREVDTGELFF TGTGCCAGCAGCTTATACGGCCGGGAAGTGGACACCGGGGAGCTGTTTTTT
TRBJ1-1 TRBV5-6 TRBD1 once CASSSTGAGTGEEAFF TGTGCCAGCAGCTCTACAGGGGCGGGGACCGGAGAGGAAGCTTTCTTT
TRBJ2-1 TRBV7-8 - - CASSVQTGTYNEQFF TGTGCCAGCAGCGTCCAAACAGGGACCTACAATGAGCAGTTCTTC
TRBJ1-1 TRBV18 - - CASSPSAGNTEAFF TGTGCCAGCTCACCCTCGGCAGGGAACACTGAAGCTTTCTTT
TRBJ2-4 TRBV28 - - CASSLTGKLAKNIQYF TGTGCCAGCAGTTTGACTGGAAAACTAGCCAAAAACATTCAGTACTTC
TRBJ1-2 TRBV4-1 - once CASSGINNYGYTF TGCGCCAGCTCCGGGATAAATAACTATGGCTACACCTTC
TRBJ1-1 TRBV28 - - CASSDGQKVNTEAFF TGTGCCAGCAGCGACGGACAGAAAGTCAACACTGAAGCTTTCTTT
TRBJ1-6 TRBV12-5 - - CASGLVYGALGSPLHF TGTGCTAGTGGTTTGGTATATGGGGCGCTCGGTTCACCCCTCCACTTT
TRBJ1-4 TRBV5-5 TRBD1 - CASSSNPGTGGEKLFF TGTGCCAGCAGCTCCAACCCCGGGACAGGGGGTGAAAAACTGTTTTTT
TRBJ2-3 TRBV6-5 - - CASSPLGVTDTQYF TGTGCCAGCAGCCCCCTAGGGGTCACAGATACGCAGTATTTT
TRBJ2-7 TRBV6-1 - - CASSETTASEQYF TGTGCCAGCAGTGAAACGACAGCTTCCGAGCAGTACTTC
TRBJ2-2 TRBV4-1 - - CASSRVTFPGELFF TGCGCCAGCAGCCGAGTGACATTCCCCGGGGAGCTGTTTTTT
TRBJ2-2 TRBV18 - - CASSPDSITGELFF TGTGCCAGCTCACCCGACAGCATTACCGGGGAGCTGTTTTTT
TRBJ1-3 TRBV30 - few CACLNPGNTIYF TGTGCCTGCTTAAATCCTGGAAACACCATATATTTT
TRBJ2-1 TRBV7-2 - - CASSHAAGYNEQFF TGTGCCAGCAGCCATGCAGCGGGTTACAATGAGCAGTTCTTC
TRBJ2-7 TRBV5-1 TRBD1 once CATRTGTGGPYEQYF TGCGCCACCCGGACCGGGACAGGGGGTCCCTACGAGCAGTACTTC
TRBJ1-3 TRBV6-1 TRBD1 - CASSERGTGPGNTIYF TGTGCCAGCAGTGAGCGAGGGACAGGTCCCGGAAACACCATATATTTT
TRBJ1-3 TRBV13 TRBD1 - CASSPGTVSGNTIYF TGTGCCAGCAGCCCAGGGACAGTCTCTGGAAACACCATATATTTT
TRBJ1-5 TRBV12-3/TRBV12-4 - - CASSQGHQPQHF TGTGCCAGCAGCCAGGGTCATCAGCCCCAGCATTTT
TRBJ2-7 TRBV7-9 TRBD1 - CASSLLGQGMRSYEQYF TGTGCCAGCAGCTTATTGGGACAGGGTATGAGATCCTACGAGCAGTACTTC
TRBJ2-5 TRBV11-3 TRBD2 - CASSHAGTSGGPAATQYF TGTGCCAGCAGCCACGCCGGGACTAGCGGGGGCCCCGCCGCGACCCAGTACTTC
TRBJ2-5 TRBV7-8 - - CASSLWGPQETQYF TGTGCCAGCAGCTTGTGGGGGCCCCAAGAGACCCAGTACTTC
TRBJ2-5 TRBV5-6 - - CASSLEVAEDPQETQYF TGTGCCAGCAGCTTGGAGGTAGCGGAGGACCCCCAGGAGACCCAGTACTTC
TRBJ2-1 TRBV7-6 - - CASSLVQGGTYNEQFF TGTGCCAGCAGCTTAGTGCAGGGCGGGACCTACAATGAGCAGTTCTTC
TRBJ2-7 TRBV6-6 TRBD2 - CASSYSSGGTNEQYF TGTGCCAGCAGTTACAGCAGCGGGGGAACGAACGAGCAGTACTTC
TRBJ1-3 TRBV30 - - CAWSPPPSGNTIYF TGTGCCTGGAGCCCTCCTCCCTCTGGAAACACCATATATTTT
TRBJ1-5 TRBV18 - - CASSPPTTDQPQHF TGTGCCAGCTCACCACCGACAACGGATCAGCCCCAGCATTTT
TRBJ2-7 TRBV30 - - CAWSRHQQYF TGTGCCTGGAGTAGACACCAGCAGTACTTC
TRBJ1-5 TRBV28 - - CASNIMAGVGNQPQHF TGTGCCAGCAATATAATGGCAGGGGTGGGCAATCAGCCCCAGCATTTT
TRBJ1-3 TRBV5-6 - - CASSYYSLSGNTIYF TGTGCCAGCAGTTATTACTCCCTCTCTGGAAACACCATATATTTT
TRBJ2-1 TRBV29-1 - once CSVKVSGGQGEQFF TGCAGCGTTAAGGTCTCCGGAGGGCAGGGTGAGCAGTTCTTC
TRBJ1-2 TRBV19 TRBD1 - CAGKTGNYGYTF TGTGCCGGGAAGACAGGGAACTATGGCTACACCTTC
TRBJ2-7 TRBV28 TRBD2 - CASRPPPGAGGPLSSYEQYF TGTGCCAGCAGGCCCCCCCCGGGAGCGGGAGGACCACTTAGCTCCTACGAGCAGTACTTC
TRBJ1-1 TRBV5-1 TRBD1 - CASSLVGQVNTEAFF TGCGCCAGCAGCTTGGTGGGACAGGTGAACACTGAAGCTTTCTTT